These T cell receptor beta chains were read from a single sample in a study of blood T cell repertoires in COVID-19. Clones were read by immunoSEQ multiplex PCR, and TCRdb kept only the in-frame ones, dropping some. The sample holds about 160,000 clones, 60% to 85% seen once. The sample was peripheral blood. The origin of the receptors is a man in his 60s with acute or convalescent COVID-19. The CDR3 runs from the conserved cysteine through the conserved F or W. The order of the fields is V gene, D gene, clone size, J gene, CDR3 DNA, CDR3 protein. A D gene is named only where the DNA matches it firmly. Size is stated for part of the rows, as once, few or many counts, or as a class when the clone is expanded.

TRBV2	-	-	TRBJ2-5	TGTGCCAGCAAGCAGGATTGGCAAGAGACCCAGTACTTC	CASKQDWQETQYF
TRBV11-1	-	-	TRBJ2-5	TGTGCCAGCAGCTTAGCAGGAGGGGTAGGGGAGACCCAGTACTTC	CASSLAGGVGETQYF
TRBV27	TRBD1	-	TRBJ2-7	TGTGCCAGCAGTCCCAGCCAGGGGGCTATAGGCTACGAGCAGTACTTC	CASSPSQGAIGYEQYF
TRBV4-1	TRBD1	-	TRBJ1-5	TGCGCCAGCAGCCAAGATGTCGACAGGGGGCTTCGACAGCCCCAGCATTTT	CASSQDVDRGLRQPQHF
TRBV28	-	-	TRBJ2-7	TGTGCCAGCAGTTTAGCTGGGGGGAGAAACGAGCAGTACTTC	CASSLAGGRNEQYF
TRBV5-6	-	-	TRBJ2-7	TGTGCCAGCAGCATGTCACACTACGAGCAGTACTTC	CASSMSHYEQYF
TRBV5-1	-	-	TRBJ2-1	TGCGCCAGCAGCTTCTCTGTCAGCTCCTACAATGAGCAGTTCTTC	CASSFSVSSYNEQFF
TRBV7-2	-	-	TRBJ1-1	TGTGCCAGCAGCTGGCTGAACACTGAAGCTTTCTTT	CASSWLNTEAFF
TRBV19	TRBD1	-	TRBJ1-5	TGTGCCAGTACTCCCGGGGGGGGACAGAATCAGCCCCAGCATTTT	CASTPGGGQNQPQHF
TRBV30	TRBD2	-	TRBJ2-5	TGTGCCTGGAGTGTTAGCGGGAGGGAGACCCAGTACTTC	CAWSVSGRETQYF
TRBV19	TRBD2	-	TRBJ2-4	TGTGCCAGTGGATCGGGACTAGCGGGGGGGTCGGCCAAAAACATTCAGTACTTC	CASGSGLAGGSAKNIQYF
TRBV5-6	-	-	TRBJ2-7	TGTGCCAGCAGCTTGATAGTGACAGGTGCTTACGAGCAGTACTTC	CASSLIVTGAYEQYF
TRBV3-1/TRBV3-2	-	few	TRBJ1-5	TGTGCCAGCAGCCAGCCGGGACTGAATCAGCCCCAGCATTTT	CASSQPGLNQPQHF
TRBV2	-	-	TRBJ1-4	TGTGCCAGCAGTGATAGTGGTGAAAAACTGTTTTTT	CASSDSGEKLFF
TRBV28	-	-	TRBJ1-5	TGTGCCAGCAGTTTCGAGGGGGGGGGTCAGCCCCAGCATTTT	CASSFEGGGQPQHF
TRBV5-6	TRBD1	-	TRBJ2-5	TGTGCCAGCAGCTCCTTGGACAGGGGAAAGGGAGAGACCCAGTACTTC	CASSSLDRGKGETQYF
TRBV2	-	-	TRBJ2-7	TGTGCCAGCAGTCCGGACAGAAACGAGCAGTACTTC	CASSPDRNEQYF
TRBV25-1	TRBD1	-	TRBJ1-5	TGTGCCAGCAGTGGGAGGACAGGGCCCAGCAATCAGCCCCAGCATTTT	CASSGRTGPSNQPQHF
TRBV5-1	TRBD2	-	TRBJ2-3	TGCGCCAGCAGCTTATTAGCGGGGGTGGGAGATACGCAGTATTTT	CASSLLAGVGDTQYF
TRBV2	TRBD1	-	TRBJ1-2	TGTGCCAGCAGTACTTGGGACAGAAACTATGGCTACACCTTC	CASSTWDRNYGYTF
TRBV18	TRBD1	-	TRBJ2-1	TGTGCCAGCTCACCTGGGGACAGGTACAATGAGCAGTTCTTC	CASSPGDRYNEQFF
TRBV11-2	-	-	TRBJ2-7	TGTGCCAGCAGCCCAACGGGACATGGGGACTACGAGCAGTACTTC	CASSPTGHGDYEQYF
TRBV7-9	-	-	TRBJ1-5	TGTGCCAGCAGCTTAGTCGAGTTACAGCCCCAGCATTTT	CASSLVELQPQHF
TRBV7-9	-	-	TRBJ1-1	TGTGCCAGCAGCTTAAAGGGGGCTGAAGCTTTCTTT	CASSLKGAEAFF
TRBV19	-	-	TRBJ1-3	TGTGCCAGTAGTATGCTAACAGGGAGAAACACCATATATTTT	CASSMLTGRNTIYF
TRBV2	-	-	TRBJ2-1	TGTGCCAGCAGTGAAAGTGAGGACAGTCCATCCTACAATGAGCAGTTCTTC	CASSESEDSPSYNEQFF
TRBV27	-	few	TRBJ1-5	TGTGCCTCACGCGTAAGTTATAGCAATCAGCCCCAGCATTTT	CASRVSYSNQPQHF
TRBV27	-	-	TRBJ2-7	TGTGCCAGCAGATACAGGGTTCCCGAGCAGTACTTC	CASRYRVPEQYF
TRBV27	TRBD2	-	TRBJ2-7	TGTGCCAGCAGTATCGGACTAGCGGGGAACGAGCAGTACTTC	CASSIGLAGNEQYF
TRBV7-8	TRBD1	-	TRBJ1-3	TGTGCCAGCAGCTTAGTGGACAGGGGGACCGTTCTCTCTGGAAACACCATATATTTT	CASSLVDRGTVLSGNTIYF
TRBV2	-	-	TRBJ2-3	TGTGCCAGCAGTGCTCAGAAGTCTAGCACAGATACGCAGTATTTT	CASSAQKSSTDTQYF
TRBV18	TRBD1	-	TRBJ1-2	TGTGCCAGCTCACCGGTCGGGACAGGGGATGGCTACACCTTC	CASSPVGTGDGYTF
TRBV6-4	-	few	TRBJ1-2	TGTGCCAGCAGTGACTCGGGGGTCAGGGGTGCCTATGGCTACACCTTC	CASSDSGVRGAYGYTF
TRBV5-6	-	-	TRBJ2-7	TGTGCCAGCAGCTTGGGTGGGAGCCCCTGGGGCGAGCAGTACTTC	CASSLGGSPWGEQYF
TRBV10-3	-	-	TRBJ1-1	TGTGCCATCAGGGTTACAGGGCAGAACACTGAAGCTTTCTTT	CAIRVTGQNTEAFF
TRBV30	-	-	TRBJ1-4	TGTGCCTGGAGTGTAGCCGGGAGTGAAAAACTGTTTTTT	CAWSVAGSEKLFF
TRBV11-3	TRBD1	-	TRBJ2-3	TGTGCCAGCAGCCACCTCAGGGGGAGTAGGGCAGATACGCAGTATTTT	CASSHLRGSRADTQYF
TRBV30	-	-	TRBJ1-2	TGTGCCTGGAGTGTATCCTTATTCTATGGCTACACCTTC	CAWSVSLFYGYTF
TRBV5-1	TRBD1	-	TRBJ2-5	TGCGCCAGCAGCTTGGGGGGACAGGGGCAAGAGACCCAGTACTTC	CASSLGGQGQETQYF
TRBV7-2	TRBD1	-	TRBJ2-7	TGTGCCAGCAGCTCGCGCAGGACAGGGGTCTACGAGCAGTACTTC	CASSSRRTGVYEQYF
TRBV7-2	-	-	TRBJ2-7	TGTGCCAGCAGCTTACTACAGGGTGGTGGGGAGCAGTACTTC	CASSLLQGGGEQYF
TRBV6-2/TRBV6-3	TRBD1	few	TRBJ1-2	TGTGCCAGCAGTTACTGGGACAGGTCTGCTGGCTACACCTTC	CASSYWDRSAGYTF
TRBV7-4	TRBD1	-	TRBJ1-6	TGTGCCAGCAGCTTGGGCCGGGACACAGGGGGGAATTCACCCCTCCACTTT	CASSLGRDTGGNSPLHF
TRBV5-1	TRBD2	-	TRBJ2-1	TGCGCCAGTGAGATCAGCGGGGGGAATAGGGATGAGCAGTTCTTC	CASEISGGNRDEQFF
TRBV6-6	-	-	TRBJ1-1	TGTGCCAGCAGCACACGCGGCGCACAGGGTAGGGAAGCTTTCTTT	CASSTRGAQGREAFF
TRBV29-1	-	-	TRBJ1-3	TGCAGCGTTGTGTCCAGAGGCAACACCATATATTTT	CSVVSRGNTIYF
TRBV19	-	-	TRBJ1-2	TGTGCCAGTAGTCCGAAAGACGGGAAAGCCGTCTACACCTTC	CASSPKDGKAVYTF
TRBV12-1	-	-	TRBJ2-7	TGTGCCAGGATACTTGGGACTAGCGGGGGGACAGCCTACGAGCAGTACTTC	CARILGTSGGTAYEQYF
TRBV29-1	TRBD1	-	TRBJ1-2	TGCAGCGTTGAAGACCGGACAGGCAGAGCTAACTATGGCTACACCTTC	CSVEDRTGRANYGYTF
TRBV4-1	-	many	TRBJ1-2	TGCGCCAGCAGCCAAGTTAAAGACAGCTATGGCTACACCTTC	CASSQVKDSYGYTF
TRBV19	TRBD1	-	TRBJ2-7	TGTGCCAGTAGTAACCCAGGGGGCGCAACCTACGAGCAGTACTTC	CASSNPGGATYEQYF
TRBV28	TRBD2	-	TRBJ2-5	TGTGCCAGCAGTCCCCCTCTAGCGGGTAGCGAAGAGACCCAGTACTTC	CASSPPLAGSEETQYF
TRBV5-4	-	-	TRBJ2-3	TGTGCCAGCAGCTTGGCCCAAGGGGGAGGGGCAGATACGCAGTATTTT	CASSLAQGGGADTQYF
TRBV4-1	-	-	TRBJ1-3	TGCGCCAGCAGTATCTCGGGTGGGGGGGCTGGAAACACCATATATTTT	CASSISGGGAGNTIYF